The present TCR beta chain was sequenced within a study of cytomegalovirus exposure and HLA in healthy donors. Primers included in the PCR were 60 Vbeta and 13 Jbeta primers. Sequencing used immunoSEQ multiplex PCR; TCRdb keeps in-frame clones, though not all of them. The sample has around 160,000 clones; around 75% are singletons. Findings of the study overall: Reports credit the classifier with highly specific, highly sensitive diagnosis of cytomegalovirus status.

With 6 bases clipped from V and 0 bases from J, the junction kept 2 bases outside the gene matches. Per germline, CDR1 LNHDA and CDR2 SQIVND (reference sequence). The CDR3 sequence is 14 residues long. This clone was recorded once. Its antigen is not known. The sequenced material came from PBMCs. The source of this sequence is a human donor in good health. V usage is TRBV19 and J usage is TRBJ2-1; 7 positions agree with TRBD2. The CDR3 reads CASSRGVSYNEQFF. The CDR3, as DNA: TGTGCCAGTAGCCGGGGGGTCTCCTACAATGAGCAGTTCTTC. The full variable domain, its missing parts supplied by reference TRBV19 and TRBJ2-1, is DGGITQSPKYLFRKEGQNVTLSCEQNLNHDAMYWYRQDPGQGLRLIYYSQIVNDFQKGDIAEGYSVSREKKESFPLTVTSAQKNPTAFYLCASSRGVSYNEQFFGPGTRLTVL.